One sample yielded the 19 T cell receptor beta chains listed below, sequenced in a study of T-cell reconstitution after alpha-beta-depleted transplantation in children. It was with unique molecular identifiers that the TCRbeta library was prepared. TCRdb called the PCR reads again in MiXCR, with one record for every CDR3 protein. The data show some 200,000 distinct CDR3 sequences, 6.5% to 7.5% seen once. Sequencing used PBMCs from the stem cell graft donor, obtained from the stem cell graft. All receptors derive from a human donor who donated a stem cell graft to a child with Wiskott-Aldrich syndrome.

V usage is TRBV2 and J usage is TRBJ2-5, with 8 bases fitting TRBD1. This CDR3 is 17 amino acids long. J lost 1 base, V lost 4 bases, and 11 bases had no gene match. The germline gives CDR1 SNHLY, CDR2 FYNNEI. The CDR3 protein is CASSGYRQGTVQETQYF. CDR3 DNA sequence: TGTGCCAGCAGTGGATATCGACAGGGGACGGTCCAAGAGACCCAGTACTTC.

There are many counts of this clonotype. V gene TRBV12-3 or TRBV12-4 combines with J gene TRBJ2-3; 8 positions agree with TRBD2. This CDR3 is built from 16 residues. J was trimmed by 3 bases and V by 4 bases; bases with no gene match: 9. The CDR3 region has the DNA TGTGCCAGCAGTTCCACCCTCGGGGGGGCAACAGATACGCAGTATTTT. This gives the protein CASSSTLGGATDTQYF.

This clonotype occurred many times. CDR3 DNA sequence: TGTGCCAGCTCACCACCAGTCGGGGGCTATGGCACAGATACGCAGTATTTT. It translates to CASSPPVGGYGTDTQYF. The V call is TRBV18, the J call TRBJ2-3, with D perhaps assigned TRBD1 or TRBD2 (6 bases each). The CDR3 consists of 17 residues. V lost 0 bases and J 1 base, leaving 14 bases between the germline ends. The V gene's germline CDR1 is KGHSH and CDR2 LQKENI.

This clonotype occurred many times. The chain uses TRBV13 and TRBJ2-7, with 10 nucleotides matching TRBD1. The V and J ends lost 5 bases and 2 bases, in that order; junction bases with no gene match: 3. Germline lookup yields CDR1 PRHDT and CDR2 FYEKMQ (reference sequence). This CDR3 has 14 residues. CDR3 sequence reads: CASSAGTGAYEQYF. The CDR3 coding sequence is TGTGCCAGCAGCGCCGGGACAGGGGCCTACGAGCAGTACTTC.

This clonotype showed up just a few times. The chain combines TRBV19 with TRBJ2-7; D is perhaps TRBD2 (5 bases). The germline V gene has CDR1 LNHDA and CDR2 SQIVND (reference sequence). This CDR3 has 13 amino acids. V was shortened by 7 bases and J by 1 base, with 11 bases between the two germline ends. CDR3 bases: TGTGCCAGTAAAGTCCGGGGATCCTACGAGCAGTACTTC. Protein sequence: CASKVRGSYEQYF.

This clonotype was recorded many times. The chain employs TRBV5-1 and TRBJ1-1; D is uncertain. Germline-derived CDR1 and CDR2 are SGHRS and YFSETQ. Trimming stripped 0 bases from V and 8 bases from J, with 17 bases between. The CDR3 totals 15 residues. In DNA, the CDR3 is TGCGCCAGCAGCTTGGAAGGGCTGGGGAGTCAAGAAGCTTTCTTT. Protein: CASSLEGLGSQEAFF.

CDR3 residues: CAWRSLAGSNEQFF. The CDR3 bases are TGTGCCTGGAGGTCGCTAGCGGGGTCCAATGAGCAGTTCTTC. This sequence joins TRBV30 and TRBJ2-1; 9 bases line up with TRBD2. Trimming removed 3 bases from V and 6 bases from J; junction bases left unmatched: 6. The CDR3 sequence is 14 residues long. Germline V gene sequence: CDR1 GTSNPN, CDR2 SVGIG (reference sequence).

In its sample, this clonotype was seen a few times. V and J are TRBV12-3 or TRBV12-4 and TRBJ1-2; D is ambiguous. This CDR3 region has 12 residues. V gave up 3 bases and J gave up 7 bases, with 9 bases separating them. CDR3 region: CASSLGRGGYTF. As DNA, the CDR3 is TGTGCCAGCAGTTTGGGTCGGGGTGGCTACACCTTC.

This clonotype has at least ten counts. This sequence joins TRBV24-1 and TRBJ1-1; D is unresolved. V was trimmed by 4 bases and J by 3 bases, leaving 14 bases between them. The germline gives CDR1 KGHDR, CDR2 SFDVKD. The CDR3 length is 15 residues. In nucleotides, the CDR3 is TGTGCCACCAGTGACTCGACGACGGGTTACACTGAAGCTTTCTTT. Encoded protein: CATSDSTTGYTEAFF.

The sample holds many counts of this clonotype. The chain recombines TRBV6-5 with TRBJ2-5; D might be TRBD1 or TRBD2, each matching 5 bases. Germline values: CDR1 MNHEY, CDR2 SVGAGI. The CDR3 spans 16 residues. V was shortened by 2 bases and J by 2 bases, with 15 bases between the two germline ends. The CDR3 nucleotides are TGTGCCAGCAGTTACCCACCGGGACGAATACAAGAGACCCAGTACTTC. Amino acid sequence: CASSYPPGRIQETQYF.

This clonotype was seen a few times. The chain has TRBV30 and TRBJ2-2, with 12 bases fitting TRBD2. The CDR3 contains 19 residues. V lost 1 base, J lost 2 bases, and 11 bases stayed unmatched. The germline gives CDR1 GTSNPN, CDR2 SVGIG (reference sequence). The CDR3 protein is CAWSEWLAGGDGNTGELFF. Here the CDR3 DNA reads TGTGCCTGGAGTGAATGGCTAGCGGGGGGGGACGGTAACACCGGGGAGCTGTTTTTT.

This clonotype showed up just a few times. The gene calls are TRBV19 and TRBJ1-6; D is uncertain. CDR1 and CDR2 (germline): LNHDA, SQIVND (reference sequence). Trimming cost V 3 bases and J 10 bases, with 10 bases left between them. This CDR3 region has 13 residues. CDR3 in amino acids: CASSIKPDSPLHF. The CDR3 nucleotides are TGTGCCAGTAGTATCAAGCCAGACTCACCCCTCCACTTT.

In this sample, this clonotype turned up a few times. The chain couples TRBV20-1 to TRBJ2-1; 14 bases map to TRBD2. CDR3 size: 20 residues. V lost 6 bases and J lost 4; bases outside the gene matches: 20. CDR1 and CDR2 from the germline V gene are DFQATT and SNEGSKA (reference sequence). CDR3 protein: CSARPPGTSGRVQLYNEQFF. CDR3 sequence (DNA): TGCAGTGCCCGTCCGCCCGGGACTAGCGGGAGAGTACAACTTTACAATGAGCAGTTCTTC.

This clonotype was detected many times. This rearrangement joins TRBV4-2 to TRBJ2-7, with 9 bases that match TRBD2. V gave up 4 bases and J gave up 2 bases; unmatched junction bases: 12. CDR1 LGHNA and CDR2 YNFKEQ come from the germline V gene. CDR3 length: 17 residues. The CDR3 DNA sequence: TGTGCCAGCAGCCCAGAGATAGCGGGGGTTGTCCCCTACGAGCAGTACTTC. Amino acid sequence: CASSPEIAGVVPYEQYF.

This clonotype was observed many times. In DNA, the CDR3 is TGTGCCAGCAGTCGGGACGGCGCCATCCACTATGGCTACACCTTC. Translated, it gives CASSRDGAIHYGYTF. The genes are TRBV12-3 or TRBV12-4 and TRBJ1-2, with D possibly TRBD1 on 5 matching bases. The CDR3 totals 15 residues. Trimming left V 5 bases short and J 3 bases short, with 16 bases between.

This clonotype was counted many times. The J gene is TRBJ2-6, the V gene TRBV29-1; perhaps D is TRBD1 or TRBD2 (5 bases each). This CDR3 has 15 residues. The germline V gene encodes CDR1 SQVTM and CDR2 ANQGSEA. Trimming took 5 bases from V and 4 from J, leaving 15 bases between them. CDR3 amino acids: CSVLPGAKGANVLTF. In DNA form, the CDR3 reads TGCAGCGTTCTCCCCGGGGCGAAGGGGGCCAACGTCCTGACTTTC.

This clonotype was detected ten times or more. The chain carries TRBV2 and TRBJ2-5, with D hard to call. Trimming removed 8 bases at V and 5 bases at J, with 18 bases between. The CDR3 runs 14 residues. CDR1 SNHLY and CDR2 FYNNEI come from the germline V gene. CDR3 sequence (DNA): TGTGCCAGCCAACCAGTAGTAGTAACGGAGACCCAGTACTTC. Its translation: CASQPVVVTETQYF.

In its sample, this clonotype was seen many times. V and J are TRBV24-1 and TRBJ2-7; D is unclear. Trimming removed 2 bases at V and 3 bases at J, with 4 bases between. The germline V gene encodes CDR1 KGHDR and CDR2 SFDVKD. There are 12 residues in the CDR3. CDR3 sequence reads: CATSDSNYEQYF. The CDR3 nucleotides are TGTGCCACCAGTGATTCCAACTACGAGCAGTACTTC.

This clonotype was counted at least ten times. The chain combines TRBV25-1 with TRBJ2-1, with a possible D match to TRBD2 (7 bases). Deletions cut 3 bases from V and 4 bases from J, with 13 bases between. CDR1 MGHDK and CDR2 SYGVNS come from the germline V gene. The CDR3 has 15 amino acids. CDR3 amino acids: CASSDGAGAYNEQFF. CDR3 DNA sequence: TGTGCCAGCAGTGATGGGGCGGGGGCTTACAATGAGCAGTTCTTC.